The T cell receptor (beta chain) under discussion was sequenced for a study of T cells in Graves' hyperthyroidism and ophthalmopathy. Study-wide results and limits: Through a model of 13 V-J features, ophthalmopathy was separated from stable hyperthyroidism.

Among ophthalmopathy patients, the Clinical Activity Score reached at least 3, the NOSPECS grade reached at least 4, and duration remained under 3 months. About this clonotype: No antigen is known for it.

The CDR3 regions of TCR beta were amplified from RNA transcripts. Using the HTBI primer set, a first-round RT-PCR was run on the TCR CDR3. From the multiplex PCR reads, TCRdb called clonotypes with MiXCR, one entry per CDR3 protein. The profile shows 450,000 to 650,000 distinct CDR3 sequences, about a sixth of them singletons. The sequence was obtained from a woman aged 18-29 years with Graves' ophthalmopathy. The specimen was blood.

The CDR3 DNA follows: TGCGCCAGCAGCCAAGAACCCCGGCTGAATGAAAAACTGTTTTTT. Translating gives CASSQEPRLNEKLFF. This sequence joins TRBV4-1 and TRBJ1-4; no clear D. Germline V gene data show CDR1 as MGHRA and CDR2 as YSYEKL. The CDR3 is made up of 15 amino acids. Trimming left V 0 bases short and J 5 bases short, with 10 bases between.